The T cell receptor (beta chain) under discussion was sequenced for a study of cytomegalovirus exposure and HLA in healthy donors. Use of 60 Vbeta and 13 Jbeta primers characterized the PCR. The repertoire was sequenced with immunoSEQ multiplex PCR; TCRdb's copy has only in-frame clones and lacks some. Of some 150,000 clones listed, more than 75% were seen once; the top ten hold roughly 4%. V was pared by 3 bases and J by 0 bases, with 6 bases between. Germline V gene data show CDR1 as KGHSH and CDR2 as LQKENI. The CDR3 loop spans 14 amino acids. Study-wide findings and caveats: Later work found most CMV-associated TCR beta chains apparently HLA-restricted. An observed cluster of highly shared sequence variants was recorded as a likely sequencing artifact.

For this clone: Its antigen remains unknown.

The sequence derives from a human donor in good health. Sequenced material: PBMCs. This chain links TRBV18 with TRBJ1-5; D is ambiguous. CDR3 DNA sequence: TGTGCCAGCTCACCGCAGGCTAGCAATCAGCCCCAGCATTTT. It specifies CASSPQASNQPQHF.